A single sample gave rise to the 6 T cell receptor beta chains below, sequenced in a study of cytomegalovirus exposure and HLA in healthy donors. The PCR made use of 60 Vbeta and 13 Jbeta primers. Some clones are missing from TCRdb's copy, which holds only in-frame ones; the method was immunoSEQ multiplex PCR. In the table there are 150,000 to 200,000 clones, around four fifths of which are singletons. Sequences were obtained from PBMCs. The receptors were sampled from a female donor in good health and CMV-seronegative.

The rearrangement links TRBV29-1 to TRBJ1-1; D is possibly TRBD1 (5 bases). This CDR3 is built from 12 residues. The germline V gene has CDR1 SQVTM and CDR2 ANQGSEA. Between the trimmed V and J ends, which lost 6 bases and 2 bases, there was a span of 10 bases. CDR3: CSVGGINTEAFF. The CDR3 DNA reads as TGCAGCGTGGGGGGAATCAACACTGAAGCTTTCTTT. Looking up the rest from reference TRBV29-1 and TRBJ1-1 gives the full variable domain: SAVISQKPSRDICQRGTSLTIQCQVDSQVTMMFWYRQQPGQSLTLIATANQGSEATYESGFVIDKFPISRPNLTFSTLTVSNMSPEDSSIYLCSVGGINTEAFFGQGTRLTVV.

This chain connects TRBV5-5 to TRBJ2-5; tentatively, D is TRBD1 (6 bases). The CDR3 runs to 14 residues. Germline lookup yields CDR1 SGHKS and CDR2 YYEKEE (reference sequence). V dropped 4 bases and J dropped 2 bases, with 12 bases sitting between them. The CDR3 region is CASSPTGTQETQYF. The CDR3 region has the DNA TGTGCCAGCAGCCCGACCGGGACACAAGAGACCCAGTACTTC.

This clone was observed a single time. The chain is built from TRBV4-2 and TRBJ1-2, with 11 bases lining up with TRBD1. Per the germline V gene, CDR1 is LGHNA and CDR2 is YNFKEQ. V shed 3 bases, J shed 7 bases, and the junction held 4 bases outside the gene matches. This CDR3 is built from 14 residues. CDR3 sequence (DNA): TGTGCCAGCAGCCATGGACAGGGGGCGGGTGGCTACACCTTC. It codes for CASSHGQGAGGYTF.

V usage is TRBV5-5 and J usage is TRBJ1-2; TRBD1 might be the D (6 bases). Germline CDR1 SGHKS, CDR2 YYEKEE (reference sequence). The ends were cut back, 0 bases at V and 6 bases at J, with 12 bases in the middle. The CDR3 spans 14 residues. CDR3 amino acids: CASSLAPGGDGYTF. The CDR3 DNA reads as TGTGCCAGCAGCTTGGCGCCGGGGGGCGATGGCTACACCTTC. Looking up the rest from reference TRBV5-5 and TRBJ1-2 gives the full variable domain: DAGVTQSPTHLIKTRGQQVTLRCSPISGHKSVSWYQQVLGQGPQFIFQYYEKEERGRGNFPDRFSARQFPNYSSELNVNALLLGDSALYLCASSLAPGGDGYTFGSGTRLTVV.

The V gene is TRBV10-2, the J gene TRBJ2-3; 11 bases map to TRBD2. There are 17 residues in the CDR3. Unmatched junction bases numbered 6, after V lost 4 bases and J lost 0 bases. Germline loops: CDR1 WSHSY, CDR2 SAAADI. The CDR3 DNA follows: TGCGCCAGCAGTGCACTAGCGGGGGCACTTAGCACAGATACGCAGTATTTT. Residues: CASSALAGALSTDTQYF.

The genes are TRBV11-2 and TRBJ2-5; no clear D gene. This CDR3 contains 12 residues. The V end was cut by 5 bases, the J end by 5 bases, with 9 bases between. Germline V CDR1 and CDR2: SGHAT, FQNNGV. The CDR3 DNA follows: TGTGCCAGCAGCACCCCTAGTGAGACCCAGTACTTC. It specifies CASSTPSETQYF.